One and the same sample provided the 22 T cell receptor beta chains below, sequenced in a study of T cell repertoires in cytomegalovirus infection (dated by TCRdb to about 2019). The listed sequencing device is Illumina HiSeq 1500. Clones were called with MiXCR by TCRdb after fastp trimmed the public reads at Q25, and only in-frame beta chains were retained. Each entry merges the rows of one CDR3 protein and shows their most common DNA and genes. This sample lists approximately 550,000 distinct CDR3 sequences; 15% to 20% were detected once. The ten largest clones represent 20% to 30% of the sample. Sequences were obtained from CD8+ T cells from PBMCs. The receptor source for this set is a human donor in good health (CMV status not recorded). Some clones in this sample may be carry-over from other donors' samples.

This clonotype was picked up a small number of times. The chain employs TRBV4-2 and TRBJ2-7; D gene ambiguous. V lost 0 bases and J lost 2, with 17 bases in between. Germline V gene data show CDR1 as LGHNA and CDR2 as YNFKEQ. The CDR3 runs to 17 residues. For the CDR3, the DNA is TGTGCCAGCAGCCAAGATAAGGAAGGGCCAGGAACCTACGAGCAGTACTTC. Translating gives CASSQDKEGPGTYEQYF.

This clonotype was observed many times. V is TRBV12-5 and J is TRBJ2-7; D is possibly TRBD2 (5 bases). V was clipped by 0 bases and J by 4 bases, with 13 bases between them. This CDR3 contains 15 residues. Germline CDR1 is LGHNT and CDR2 is FRNRAP. CDR3 nucleotides: TGTGCTAGTGGTTTGGTACCGACCGGGAAGTACGAGCAGTACTTC. Amino acid sequence: CASGLVPTGKYEQYF.

This clonotype was counted ten times or more. The CDR3 DNA reads TGTGCCAGCAGCTTAGTTCCTAGCGGGAAGGCCACAGATACGCAGTATTTT. It specifies CASSLVPSGKATDTQYF. This chain uses TRBV7-9 with TRBJ2-3, with TRBD2 matching over 9 bases. The ends lost 1 base at V and 2 bases at J; junction bases unmatched: 7. Germline values: CDR1 SEHNR, CDR2 FQNEAQ (reference sequence). This CDR3 is 17 amino acids long.

This clonotype was seen repeatedly, ten times or more. The chain employs TRBV7-9 and TRBJ2-1; perhaps TRBD2 as D (6 bases). Germline V gene sequence: CDR1 SEHNR, CDR2 FQNEAQ (reference sequence). The CDR3 is made up of 15 amino acids. V was pared by 5 bases and J by 1 base, with 12 bases between. The CDR3 nucleotides read TGTGCCAGCAGCCCTGGAGCGGGTTCCTACAATGAGCAGTTCTTC. Amino acid sequence: CASSPGAGSYNEQFF. The complete variable domain, with remaining parts taken from reference TRBV7-9 and TRBJ2-1, reads DTGVSQNPRHKITKRGQNVTFRCDPISEHNRLYWYRQTLGQGPEFLTYFQNEAQLEKSRLLSDRFSAERPKGSFSTLEIQRTEQGDSAMYLCASSPGAGSYNEQFFGPGTRLTVL.

The chain combines TRBV27 with TRBJ2-3, with D perhaps matching TRBD1 (5 bases). Trimming pared 6 bases from V and 0 bases from J, leaving 13 bases between. The CDR3 runs to 15 residues. Germline V gene lookup returns CDR1 MNHEY and CDR2 SMNVEV (reference sequence). DNA of the CDR3: TGTGCCAGCAGCTTCGGCAGGGAAAGCACAGATACGCAGTATTTT. Protein sequence: CASSFGRESTDTQYF.

The chain joins TRBV23-1 to TRBJ2-7; D unresolved. TRBV23-1 is classed as an ORF, of uncertain function. The CDR3 is 16 amino acids. V was cut by 3 bases and J by 6 bases, with 21 bases left in between. The CDR3 protein is CASSHQRHNHPLEQYF. In DNA form, the CDR3 reads TGCGCCAGCAGTCACCAACGACACAATCACCCTCTCGAGCAGTACTTC.

This clonotype was counted at least ten times. V is TRBV7-8 and J is TRBJ2-3; a weak D match, TRBD2 (5 bases). Trimming removed 5 bases from V and 2 bases from J, with 14 bases in between. This CDR3 spans 15 amino acids. Germline V gene lookup returns CDR1 SGHVS and CDR2 FQNEAQ. The CDR3 loop reads CASSLEGGLTDTQYF. The CDR3 DNA reads TGTGCCAGCAGCCTCGAGGGCGGACTCACAGATACGCAGTATTTT.

In this sample, this clonotype turned up many times. V and J are TRBV7-2 and TRBJ1-1, with D unresolved. In germline, CDR1 is SGHTA, CDR2 FQGNSA. The ends were cut back, 5 bases at V and 4 bases at J, with 20 bases in the middle. The CDR3 runs to 16 residues. CDR3 sequence: CASSGPGVFILTEAFF. The CDR3 nucleotides read TGTGCCAGCAGCGGACCAGGAGTTTTCATACTCACTGAAGCTTTCTTT.

This clonotype was picked up many times. The chain joins TRBV7-8 to TRBJ2-3; a possible D gene is TRBD1 (6 bases). The CDR3 totals 15 residues. Germline assignment: CDR1 SGHVS and CDR2 FQNEAQ. V lost 5 bases, J lost 4 bases, and 16 bases lay in between. The CDR3 DNA is TGTGCCAGCAGCAGGAGTACAGGGTGGTCAGATACGCAGTATTTT. Amino acids: CASSRSTGWSDTQYF.

This clonotype was seen a handful of times. The chain carries TRBV5-8 and TRBJ2-7; no clear D. The CDR3 length is 13 residues. V was clipped by 4 bases and J by 3 bases, with 11 bases between them. In germline, CDR1 is SGHTS, CDR2 YDEGEE. This chain's CDR3 is CASSNQDSYEQYF. CDR3 nucleotide sequence: TGTGCCAGCAGCAATCAGGATAGCTACGAGCAGTACTTC. Based on the CDR3 plus reference TRBV5-8 and TRBJ2-7, the full variable domain is EAGVTQSPTHLIKTRGQQATLRCSPISGHTSVYWYQQALGLGLQFLLWYDEGEERNRGNFPPRFSGRQFPNYSSELNVNALELEDSALYLCASSNQDSYEQYFGPGTRLTVT.

This clonotype appeared a few times. The V call is TRBV6-4, the J call TRBJ1-6, with 8 bases identical to TRBD1. The junction had 1 base not matched to a gene; V was cut back by 0 bases and J by 6 bases. This CDR3 is 15 amino acids long. Germline V gives CDR1 MRHNA, CDR2 SNTAGT. CDR3 sequence: CASSDSTGGNSPLHF. In DNA, the CDR3 is TGTGCCAGCAGTGACTCCACAGGGGGTAATTCACCCCTCCACTTT.

This clonotype has a count of ten or more. The chain is built from TRBV7-8 and TRBJ1-4; 8 nucleotides match TRBD1. The CDR3 length is 15 residues. Germline assignment: CDR1 SGHVS and CDR2 FQNEAQ. V lost 5 bases, J lost 4 bases, and 6 bases stayed unmatched. The CDR3 sequence: CASSPRTGLNEKLFF. CDR3 bases: TGTGCCAGCAGCCCCCGGACAGGGCTTAATGAAAAACTGTTTTTT.

The rearrangement uses TRBV10-3 and TRBJ1-1; D gene uncertain. V was pared by 0 bases and J by 4 bases, with 6 bases between. The CDR3 contains 13 residues. From germline, CDR1 is ENHRY and CDR2 SYGVKD. CDR3 DNA: TGTGCCATCAGTGAGTCGCTAACCACTGAAGCTTTCTTT. Its translation is CAISESLTTEAFF.

The table lists this clonotype with a few counts. The chain links TRBV28 to TRBJ2-7, with D uncertain. The CDR3 has 12 amino acids. CDR1 is MDHEN and CDR2 is SYDVKM in the germline V gene. V was trimmed by 6 bases and J by 5 bases, leaving 11 bases between them. In DNA form, the CDR3 reads TGTGCCAGCAGCGCCGAAACAGACGAGCAGTACTTC. The encoded protein is CASSAETDEQYF. The full variable domain, with the rest looked up from reference TRBV28 and TRBJ2-7, is DVKVTQSSRYLVKRTGEKVFLECVQDMDHENMFWYRQDPGLGLRLIYFSYDVKMKEKGDIPEGYSVSREKKERFSLILESASTNQTSMYLCASSAETDEQYFGPGTRLTVT.

In its sample, this clonotype was seen a few times. The chain is built from TRBV4-1 and TRBJ2-1, with D unresolved. Germline CDR1 is MGHRA and CDR2 is YSYEKL. This CDR3 contains 13 residues. Trimming cost V 3 bases and J 2 bases, with 5 bases left between them. DNA for the CDR3: TGCGCCAGCAGCCACCGAACCTACAATGAGCAGTTCTTC. Amino acids: CASSHRTYNEQFF.

This clonotype was detected ten times or more. The V and J genes are TRBV7-9 and TRBJ2-7; D remains ambiguous. Germline loops: CDR1 SEHNR, CDR2 FQNEAQ (reference sequence). The V end was cut by 0 bases, the J end by 0 bases, with 6 bases between. CDR3 length: 14 amino acids. CDR3 amino acids: CASSLATDSYEQYF. The CDR3 DNA sequence: TGTGCCAGCAGCTTAGCAACAGACTCCTACGAGCAGTACTTC.

The chain is built from TRBV4-1 and TRBJ1-2; D unresolved. The CDR3 covers 11 residues. The germline V and J ends were trimmed by 1 base and 6 bases, with 3 bases remaining between them. CDR1 is MGHRA and CDR2 is YSYEKL in the germline V gene. The DNA of the CDR3 is TGCGCCAGCAGCCAAGCGGATGGCTACACCTTC. Its protein is CASSQADGYTF.

The gene calls are TRBV9 and TRBJ2-2; 12 nucleotides match TRBD2. Trimming at V came to 1 base and at J to 2 bases, leaving 3 bases not matched to a gene. The V gene's germline CDR1 is SGDLS and CDR2 YYNGEE. The CDR3 totals 17 residues. The CDR3 loop reads CASSVRLAGVNTGELFF. The CDR3 region has the DNA TGTGCCAGCAGCGTAAGACTAGCGGGAGTAAACACCGGGGAGCTGTTTTTT.

V is TRBV2 and J is TRBJ2-7, with 7 bases matching TRBD1. V shed 11 bases, J shed 5 bases, and the junction held 18 bases outside the gene matches. The CDR3 covers 15 residues. Germline V gene lookup returns CDR1 SNHLY and CDR2 FYNNEI. The CDR3 loop reads CACPETGKSPNEQYF. The CDR3 nucleotides are TGTGCCTGTCCGGAGACAGGGAAAAGCCCCAACGAGCAGTACTTC.

There are many counts of this clonotype. This rearrangement joins TRBV19 to TRBJ2-7; D may be TRBD2 (5 bases). The CDR3 runs to 12 residues. V gave up 2 bases and J gave up 7 bases, with 9 bases separating them. CDR1 is LNHDA, CDR2 SQIVND, per germline (reference sequence). The CDR3 nucleotides read TGTGCCAGTAGTATAATCCGGGGTGAGCAGTACTTC. It encodes CASSIIRGEQYF.

The chain combines TRBV10-3 with TRBJ2-1, with TRBD2 identical over 11 bases. This CDR3 region has 16 residues. Per the germline V gene, CDR1 is ENHRY and CDR2 is SYGVKD. The ends lost 8 bases at V and 6 bases at J; junction bases unmatched: 12. Written as DNA, the CDR3 is TGTGCCATCGGATCACGCTTCGGGACTAGCGGCAATGAGCAGTTCTTC. Translation: CAIGSRFGTSGNEQFF.

This clonotype was found a few times. This chain links TRBV19 with TRBJ2-7; 9 bases are a match to TRBD1. Germline trimming cut 7 bases from V and 0 bases from J; bases unmatched to any gene: 4. Germline V CDR1 and CDR2: LNHDA, SQIVND (reference sequence). This CDR3 comprises 14 residues. The CDR3 sequence is CASTTGGHSYEQYF. Written as DNA, the CDR3 is TGTGCCAGTACAACAGGGGGCCACTCCTACGAGCAGTACTTC.